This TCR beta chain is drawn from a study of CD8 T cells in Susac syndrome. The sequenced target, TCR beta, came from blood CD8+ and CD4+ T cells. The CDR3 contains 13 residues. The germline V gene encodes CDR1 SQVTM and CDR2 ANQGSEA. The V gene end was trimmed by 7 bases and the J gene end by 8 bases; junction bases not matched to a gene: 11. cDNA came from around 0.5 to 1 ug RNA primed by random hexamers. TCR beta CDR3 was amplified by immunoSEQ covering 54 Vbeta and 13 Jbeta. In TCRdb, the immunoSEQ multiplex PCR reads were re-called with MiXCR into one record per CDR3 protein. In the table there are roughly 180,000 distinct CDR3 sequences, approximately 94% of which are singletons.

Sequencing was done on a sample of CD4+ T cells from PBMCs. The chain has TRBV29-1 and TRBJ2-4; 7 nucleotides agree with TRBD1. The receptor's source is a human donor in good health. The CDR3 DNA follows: TGCAGCGATGGAAGGGGGCCGTGGGACATTCAGTACTTC. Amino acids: CSDGRGPWDIQYF.